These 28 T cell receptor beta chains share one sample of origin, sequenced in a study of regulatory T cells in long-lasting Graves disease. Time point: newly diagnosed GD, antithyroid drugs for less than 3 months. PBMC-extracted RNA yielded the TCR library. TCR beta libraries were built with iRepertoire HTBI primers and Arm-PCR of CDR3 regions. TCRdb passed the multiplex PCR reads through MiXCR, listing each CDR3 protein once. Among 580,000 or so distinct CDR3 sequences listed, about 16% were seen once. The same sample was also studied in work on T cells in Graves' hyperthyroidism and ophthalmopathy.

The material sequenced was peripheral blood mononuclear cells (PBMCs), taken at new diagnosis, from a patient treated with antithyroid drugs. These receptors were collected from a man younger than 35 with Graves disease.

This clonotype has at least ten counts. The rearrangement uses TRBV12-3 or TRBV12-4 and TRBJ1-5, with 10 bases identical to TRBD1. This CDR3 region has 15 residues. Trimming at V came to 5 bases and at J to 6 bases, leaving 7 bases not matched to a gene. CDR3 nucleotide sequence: TGTGCCAGCAGTCCCACCGGGACAGGGGCTCAGCCCCAGCATTTT. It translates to CASSPTGTGAQPQHF.

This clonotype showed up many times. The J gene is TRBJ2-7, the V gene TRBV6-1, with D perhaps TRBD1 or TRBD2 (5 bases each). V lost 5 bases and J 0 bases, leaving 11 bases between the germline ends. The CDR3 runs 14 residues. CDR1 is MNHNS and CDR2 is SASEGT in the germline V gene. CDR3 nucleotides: TGTGCCAGCAGTAAGGGGACGGTCTCCTACGAGCAGTACTTC. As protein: CASSKGTVSYEQYF.

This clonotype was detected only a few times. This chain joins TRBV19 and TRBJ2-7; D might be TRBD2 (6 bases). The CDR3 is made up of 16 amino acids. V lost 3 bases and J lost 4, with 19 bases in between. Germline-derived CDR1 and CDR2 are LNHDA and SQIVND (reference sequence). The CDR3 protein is CASSIGSRPGGYEQYF. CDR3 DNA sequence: TGTGCCAGTAGTATCGGGAGCCGCCCTGGGGGTTACGAGCAGTACTTC.

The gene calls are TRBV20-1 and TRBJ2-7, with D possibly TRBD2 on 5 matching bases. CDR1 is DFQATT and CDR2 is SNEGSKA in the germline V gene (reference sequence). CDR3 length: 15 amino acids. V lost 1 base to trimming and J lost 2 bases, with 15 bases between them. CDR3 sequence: CSARAARTLTYEQYF. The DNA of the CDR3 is TGCAGTGCTAGAGCGGCCAGGACTCTAACCTACGAGCAGTACTTC.

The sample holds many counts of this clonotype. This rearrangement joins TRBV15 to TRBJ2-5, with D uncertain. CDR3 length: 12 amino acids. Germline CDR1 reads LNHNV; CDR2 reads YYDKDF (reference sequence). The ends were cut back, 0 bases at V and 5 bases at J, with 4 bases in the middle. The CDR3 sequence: CATSRDGETQYF. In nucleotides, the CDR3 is TGTGCCACCAGCAGAGATGGGGAGACCCAGTACTTC.

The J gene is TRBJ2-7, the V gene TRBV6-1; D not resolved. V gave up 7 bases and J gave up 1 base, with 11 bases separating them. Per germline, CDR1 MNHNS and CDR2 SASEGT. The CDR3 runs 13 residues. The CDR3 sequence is CASTVGPSYEQYF. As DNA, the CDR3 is TGTGCCAGCACGGTTGGACCTTCCTACGAGCAGTACTTC.

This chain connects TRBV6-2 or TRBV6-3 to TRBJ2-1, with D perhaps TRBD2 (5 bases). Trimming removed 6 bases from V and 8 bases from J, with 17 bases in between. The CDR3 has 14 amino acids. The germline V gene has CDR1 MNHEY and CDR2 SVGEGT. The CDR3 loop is CASRGRSLRDEQFF. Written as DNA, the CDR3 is TGTGCCAGCAGGGGCAGGTCCCTGAGGGATGAGCAGTTCTTC.

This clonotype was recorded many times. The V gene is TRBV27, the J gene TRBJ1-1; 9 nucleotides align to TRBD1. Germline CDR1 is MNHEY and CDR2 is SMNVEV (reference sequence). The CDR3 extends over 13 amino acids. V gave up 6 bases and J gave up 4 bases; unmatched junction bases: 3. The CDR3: CASSYRGPTEAFF. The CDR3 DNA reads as TGTGCCAGCAGCTACAGGGGGCCCACTGAAGCTTTCTTT.

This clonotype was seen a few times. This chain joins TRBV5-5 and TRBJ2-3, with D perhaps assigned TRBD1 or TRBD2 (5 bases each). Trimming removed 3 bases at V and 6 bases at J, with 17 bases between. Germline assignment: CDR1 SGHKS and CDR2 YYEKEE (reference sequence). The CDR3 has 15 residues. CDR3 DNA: TGTGCCAGCAGCTCCTTTGATTGGGACCAGGATACGCAGTATTTT. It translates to CASSSFDWDQDTQYF.

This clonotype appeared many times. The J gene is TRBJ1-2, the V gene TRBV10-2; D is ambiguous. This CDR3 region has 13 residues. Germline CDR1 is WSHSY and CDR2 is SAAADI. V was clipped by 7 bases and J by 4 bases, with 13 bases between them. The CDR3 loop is CASTRELGYGYTF. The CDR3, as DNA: TGCGCCAGCACCCGGGAGCTCGGCTATGGCTACACCTTC.

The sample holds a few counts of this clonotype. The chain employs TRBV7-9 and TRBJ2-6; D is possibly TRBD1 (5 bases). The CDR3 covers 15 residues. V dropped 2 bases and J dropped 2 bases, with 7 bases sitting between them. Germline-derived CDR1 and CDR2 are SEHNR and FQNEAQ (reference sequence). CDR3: CASSLSGTGANVLTF. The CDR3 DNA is TGTGCCAGCAGCTTATCAGGGACTGGGGCCAACGTCCTGACTTTC.

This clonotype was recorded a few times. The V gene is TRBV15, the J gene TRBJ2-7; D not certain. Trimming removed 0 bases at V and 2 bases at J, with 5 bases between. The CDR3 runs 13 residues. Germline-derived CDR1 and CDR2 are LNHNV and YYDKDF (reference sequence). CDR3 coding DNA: TGTGCCACCAGCAGAGATCCCACCTACGAGCAGTACTTC. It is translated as CATSRDPTYEQYF.

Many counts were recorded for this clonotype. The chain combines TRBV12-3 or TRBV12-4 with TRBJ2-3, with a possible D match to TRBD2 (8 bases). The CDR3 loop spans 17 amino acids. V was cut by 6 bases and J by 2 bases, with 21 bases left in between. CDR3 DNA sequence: TGTGCCAGCAGCCGCAACAGGGGTAGCGGGATCACAGATACGCAGTATTTT. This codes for CASSRNRGSGITDTQYF.

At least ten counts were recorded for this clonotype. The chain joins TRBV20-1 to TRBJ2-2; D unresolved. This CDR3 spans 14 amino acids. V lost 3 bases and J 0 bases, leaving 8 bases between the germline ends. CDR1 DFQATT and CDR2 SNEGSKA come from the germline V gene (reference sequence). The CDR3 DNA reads TGCAGTGCTAGTGGTAGGCCGAACACCGGGGAGCTGTTTTTT. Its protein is CSASGRPNTGELFF.

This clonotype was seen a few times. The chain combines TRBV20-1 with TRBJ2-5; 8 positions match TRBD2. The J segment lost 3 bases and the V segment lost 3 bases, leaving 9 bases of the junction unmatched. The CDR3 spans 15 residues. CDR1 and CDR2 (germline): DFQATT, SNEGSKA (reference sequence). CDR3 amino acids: CSASPRAGAEETQYF. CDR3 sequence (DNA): TGCAGTGCTAGCCCAAGAGCGGGAGCGGAAGAGACCCAGTACTTC.

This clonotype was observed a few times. The CDR3 loop is CASSVAQGTYEQYF. The CDR3 nucleotides are TGTGCCAGCAGCGTAGCGCAGGGCACTTACGAGCAGTACTTC. The chain employs TRBV9 and TRBJ2-7; weak D call: TRBD1 (5 bases). V shed 0 bases and J shed 4 bases, with 11 bases lying between them. This CDR3 is built from 14 residues. Germline V gives CDR1 SGDLS, CDR2 YYNGEE.

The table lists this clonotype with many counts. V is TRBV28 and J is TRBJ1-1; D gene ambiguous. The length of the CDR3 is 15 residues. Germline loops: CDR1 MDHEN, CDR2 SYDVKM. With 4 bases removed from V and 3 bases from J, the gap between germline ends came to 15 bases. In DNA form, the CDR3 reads TGTGCCAGCAGTTCCCCAGTTTGGGTTTACACTGAAGCTTTCTTT. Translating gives CASSSPVWVYTEAFF.

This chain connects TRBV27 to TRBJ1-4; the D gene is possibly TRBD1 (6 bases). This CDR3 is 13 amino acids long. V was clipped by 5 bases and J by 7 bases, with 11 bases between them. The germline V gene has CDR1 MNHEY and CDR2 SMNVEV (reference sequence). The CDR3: CASSPRQVEKLFF. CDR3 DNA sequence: TGTGCCAGCAGTCCTAGACAGGTTGAAAAACTGTTTTTT.

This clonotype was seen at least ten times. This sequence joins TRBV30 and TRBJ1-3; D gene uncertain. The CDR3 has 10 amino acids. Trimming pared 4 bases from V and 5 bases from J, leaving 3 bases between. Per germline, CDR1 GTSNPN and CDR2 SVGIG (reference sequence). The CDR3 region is CAWMRNTIYF. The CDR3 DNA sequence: TGTGCCTGGATGAGAAACACCATATATTTT.

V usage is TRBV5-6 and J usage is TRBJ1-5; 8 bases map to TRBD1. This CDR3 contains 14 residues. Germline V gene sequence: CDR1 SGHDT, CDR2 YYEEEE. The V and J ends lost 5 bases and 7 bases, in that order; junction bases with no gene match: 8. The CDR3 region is CASSSMTGAQPQHF. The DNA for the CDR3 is TGTGCCAGCAGTTCTATGACAGGGGCCCAGCCCCAGCATTTT.

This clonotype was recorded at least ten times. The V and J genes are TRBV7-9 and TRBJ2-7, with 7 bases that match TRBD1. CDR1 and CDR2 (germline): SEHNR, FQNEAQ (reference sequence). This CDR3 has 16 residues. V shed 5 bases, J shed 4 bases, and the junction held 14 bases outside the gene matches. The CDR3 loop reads CASSPRTGQSLYEQYF. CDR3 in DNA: TGTGCCAGCAGCCCCCGAACGGGACAGTCCCTTTACGAGCAGTACTTC.

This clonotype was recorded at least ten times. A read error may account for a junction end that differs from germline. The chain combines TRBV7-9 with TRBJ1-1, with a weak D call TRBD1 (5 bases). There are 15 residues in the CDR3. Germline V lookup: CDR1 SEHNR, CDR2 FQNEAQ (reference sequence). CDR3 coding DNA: TGTGCCAGCAGCTTAGCGGGGCAGGGTGGCACTAAAGCTTTCTTT. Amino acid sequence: CASSLAGQGGTKAFF. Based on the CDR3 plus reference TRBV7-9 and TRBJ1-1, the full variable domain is DTGVSQNPRHKITKRGQNVTFRCDPISEHNRLYWYRQTLGQGPEFLTYFQNEAQLEKSRLLSDRFSAERPKGSFSTLEIQRTEQGDSAMYLCASSLAGQGGTKAFFGQGTRLTVV.

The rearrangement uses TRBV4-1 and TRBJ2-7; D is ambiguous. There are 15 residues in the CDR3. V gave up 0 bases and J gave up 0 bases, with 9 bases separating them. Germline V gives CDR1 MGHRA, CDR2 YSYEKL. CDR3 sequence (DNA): TGCGCCAGCAGCCAAGATATCCGGATCTCCTACGAGCAGTACTTC. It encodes CASSQDIRISYEQYF.

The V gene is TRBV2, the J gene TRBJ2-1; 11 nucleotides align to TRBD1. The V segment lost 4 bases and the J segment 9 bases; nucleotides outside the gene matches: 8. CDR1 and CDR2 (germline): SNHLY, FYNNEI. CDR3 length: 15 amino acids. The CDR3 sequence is CASSGTGGLSSEQFF. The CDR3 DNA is TGTGCCAGCAGTGGGACAGGGGGCCTTTCGAGTGAGCAGTTCTTC. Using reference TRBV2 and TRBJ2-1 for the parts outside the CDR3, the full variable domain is EPEVTQTPSHQVTQMGQEVILRCVPISNHLYFYWYRQILGQKVEFLVSFYNNEISEKSEIFDDQFSVERPDGSNFTLKIRSTKLEDSAMYFCASSGTGGLSSEQFFGPGTRLTVL.

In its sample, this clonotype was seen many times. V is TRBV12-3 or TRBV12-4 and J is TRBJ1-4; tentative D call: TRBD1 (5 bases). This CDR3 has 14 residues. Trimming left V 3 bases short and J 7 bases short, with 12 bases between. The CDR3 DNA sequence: TGTGCCAGCAGTTTTCGGGGGTTGAGTGAAAAACTGTTTTTT. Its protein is CASSFRGLSEKLFF.

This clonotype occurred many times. CDR3 sequence: CAFVPTEVYEQYF. CDR3 coding DNA: TGTGCCTTTGTACCCACAGAAGTCTACGAGCAGTACTTC. The chain joins TRBV30 to TRBJ2-7; D not certain. CDR3 length: 13 residues. Trimming left V 7 bases short and J 3 bases short, with 16 bases between. Germline V gene lookup returns CDR1 GTSNPN and CDR2 SVGIG (reference sequence). Using reference TRBV30 and TRBJ2-7 for the parts outside the CDR3, the full variable domain is SQTIHQWPATLVQPVGSPLSLECTVEGTSNPNLYWYRQAAGRGLQLLFYSVGIGQISSEVPQNLSASRPQDRQFILSSKKLLLSDSGFYLCAFVPTEVYEQYFGPGTRLTVT.

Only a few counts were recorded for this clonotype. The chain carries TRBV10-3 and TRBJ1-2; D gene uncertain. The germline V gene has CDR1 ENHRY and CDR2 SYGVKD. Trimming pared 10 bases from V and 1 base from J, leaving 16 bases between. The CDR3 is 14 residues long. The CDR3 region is CATRTLEGNYGYTF. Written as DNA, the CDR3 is TGTGCCACCCGAACCCTCGAAGGTAACTATGGCTACACCTTC.

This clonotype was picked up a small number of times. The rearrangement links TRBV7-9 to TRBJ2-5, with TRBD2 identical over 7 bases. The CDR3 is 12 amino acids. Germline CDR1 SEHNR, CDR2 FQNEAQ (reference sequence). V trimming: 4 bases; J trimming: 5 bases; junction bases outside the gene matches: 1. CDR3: CASSWEGETQYF. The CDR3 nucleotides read TGTGCCAGCAGCTGGGAGGGGGAGACCCAGTACTTC. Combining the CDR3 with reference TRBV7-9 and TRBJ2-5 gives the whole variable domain DTGVSQNPRHKITKRGQNVTFRCDPISEHNRLYWYRQTLGQGPEFLTYFQNEAQLEKSRLLSDRFSAERPKGSFSTLEIQRTEQGDSAMYLCASSWEGETQYFGPGTRLLVL.